The T cell receptor beta chain under discussion was sequenced for a study of OX40 agonist ivuxolimab in advanced cancers. Study details: At doses from 0.01 to 10 mg/kg, patients were given intravenous ivuxolimab every 2 weeks. Patients with hepatocellular carcinoma, melanoma, renal cell or head and neck cancer made up the dose-escalation patients. Partial responses, seen in three patients, involved one hepatocellular carcinoma and two cutaneous melanomas.

Clones were read by immunoSEQ multiplex PCR, and TCRdb kept only the in-frame ones, dropping some. Altogether around 12,000 clones are present, around 80% being singletons, with the ten largest covering about a third. Trimming cost V 4 bases and J 0 bases; bases outside gene matches: 2. This CDR3 has 15 residues. The germline V gene encodes CDR1 SQVTM and CDR2 ANQGSEA. This TCR derives from an adult with an advanced solid tumor such as melanoma, head and neck, liver or kidney cancer. The source material was CD4+ or CD8+ T cells sorted from blood, sampled in a trial of the OX40 agonist ivuxolimab. V usage is TRBV29-1 and J usage is TRBJ2-2; TRBD2 aligns across 10 bases. CDR3 sequence reads: CSVVLAGSNTGELFF. The CDR3, as DNA: TGCAGCGTTGTACTAGCGGGATCGAACACCGGGGAGCTGTTTTTT.